This TCR beta chain was retrieved from a study of radiotherapy plus CTLA-4 blockade in lung cancer. There are 14 residues in the CDR3. CDR1 is SEHNR, CDR2 FQNEAQ, per germline (reference sequence). Trimming left V 4 bases short and J 7 bases short, with 16 bases between. TCRdb's table, derived via immunoSEQ multiplex PCR, lists solely in-frame clones and lacks some. The sample yields 27,000 or so clones, approximately 80% seen once. This material consisted of peripheral blood, taken from a patient treated with radiotherapy plus ipilimumab. V usage is TRBV7-9 and J usage is TRBJ1-2; no clear D. This receptor was taken from a human donor with non-small cell lung cancer that progressed on radiotherapy plus ipilimumab. For the CDR3, the DNA is TGTGCCAGCAGCTCGCAGACTCTGACTCTTGGCTACACCTTC. It is translated as CASSSQTLTLGYTF.